One and the same sample provided the 4 T cell receptor beta chains below, sequenced in a study of T cell responses to AZD1222 COVID-19 vaccine. The assay was immunoSEQ multiplex PCR, and TCRdb's table has in-frame clones only and misses some. The sample lists 250,000 to 300,000 clones; around 93% were seen once. The input for sequencing was peripheral blood, taken 28 days after the second AZD1222 dose. These receptors were collected from an adult who received the AZD1222 COVID-19 vaccine.

The chain's CDR3 is CASSQESPNYNEQFF. The DNA for the CDR3 is TGTGCCAGCAGCCAAGAGAGTCCGAACTACAATGAGCAGTTCTTC. This chain joins TRBV4-2 and TRBJ2-1, with D unresolved. CDR3 length equals 15 residues. Germline CDR1 reads LGHNA; CDR2 reads YNFKEQ. The V gene lost 0 bases and the J gene lost 3 bases, with 9 bases spanning the gap.

In the case of this clone: Other DNA sequences in this sample translate to the same CDR3. The V call is TRBV5-1, the J call TRBJ2-3; 7 bases fit TRBD1. The CDR3 runs to 14 residues. Germline assignment: CDR1 SGHRS and CDR2 YFSETQ. Trimming cost V 4 bases and J 1 base; bases outside gene matches: 3. In nucleotides, the CDR3 is TGCGCCAGCAGCGCAGGGACAGGCACAGATACGCAGTATTTT. Residues: CASSAGTGTDTQYF.

As concerns this clone: The junction departs from germline at one end; a sequencing error may be responsible. J is TRBJ2-5 and V is TRBV2; D gene uncertain. Germline-derived CDR1 and CDR2 are SNHLY and FYNNEI. The CDR3 is made up of 11 amino acids. CDR3 DNA: TGTGCCAGCAGTGAAAGCTTTGCGCCCCACTTC. Residues: CASSESFAPHF.

The chain employs TRBV19 and TRBJ2-5, with 7 bases matching TRBD1. Germline-derived CDR1 and CDR2 are LNHDA and SQIVND (reference sequence). V was clipped by 5 bases and J by 2 bases; unmatched bases: 5. The CDR3 totals 14 residues. For the CDR3, the DNA is TGTGCCAGTAGTCAGGGACAGCTTCAAGAGACCCAGTACTTC. Amino acid sequence: CASSQGQLQETQYF.